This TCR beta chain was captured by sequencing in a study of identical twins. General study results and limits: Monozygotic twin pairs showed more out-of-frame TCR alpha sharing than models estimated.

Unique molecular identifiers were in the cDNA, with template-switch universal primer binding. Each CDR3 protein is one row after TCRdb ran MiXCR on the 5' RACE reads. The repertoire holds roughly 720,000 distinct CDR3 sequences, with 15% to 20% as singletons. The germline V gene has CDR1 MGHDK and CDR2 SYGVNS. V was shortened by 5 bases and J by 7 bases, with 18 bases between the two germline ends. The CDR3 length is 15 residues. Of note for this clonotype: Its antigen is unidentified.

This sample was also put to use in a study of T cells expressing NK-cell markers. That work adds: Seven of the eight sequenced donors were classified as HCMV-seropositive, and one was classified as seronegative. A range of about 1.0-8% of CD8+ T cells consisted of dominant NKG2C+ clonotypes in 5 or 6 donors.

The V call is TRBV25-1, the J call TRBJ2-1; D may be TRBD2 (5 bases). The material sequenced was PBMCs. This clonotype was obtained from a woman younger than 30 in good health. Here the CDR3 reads CASSSSGLRWNEQFF. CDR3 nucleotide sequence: TGTGCCAGCAGTTCCAGCGGCCTCCGGTGGAATGAGCAGTTCTTC.